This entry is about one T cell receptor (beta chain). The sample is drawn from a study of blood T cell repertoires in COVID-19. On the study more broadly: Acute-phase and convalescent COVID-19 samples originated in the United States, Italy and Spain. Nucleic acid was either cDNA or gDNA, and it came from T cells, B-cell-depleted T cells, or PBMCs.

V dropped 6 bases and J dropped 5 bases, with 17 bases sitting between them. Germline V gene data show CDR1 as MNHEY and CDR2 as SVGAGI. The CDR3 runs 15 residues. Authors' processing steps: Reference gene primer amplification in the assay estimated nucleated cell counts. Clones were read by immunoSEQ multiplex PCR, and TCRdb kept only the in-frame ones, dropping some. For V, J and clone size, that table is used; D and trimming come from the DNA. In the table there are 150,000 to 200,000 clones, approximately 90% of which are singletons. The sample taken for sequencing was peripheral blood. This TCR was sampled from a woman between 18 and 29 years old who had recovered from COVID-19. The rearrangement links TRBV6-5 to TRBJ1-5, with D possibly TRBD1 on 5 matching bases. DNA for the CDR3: TGTGCCAGCAGGATTCCCGGGGGACCCCATCAGCCCCAGCATTTT. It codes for CASRIPGGPHQPQHF.